This TCR beta chain was observed in a study of blood T cell repertoires in COVID-19. Study context: Spain, Italy and the United States supplied samples that represented acute and convalescent COVID-19. The analysed material was cDNA or gDNA that came from T cells, B-cell-depleted T cells, or PBMCs.

The germline V gene has CDR1 SGHVS and CDR2 FQNEAQ. The CDR3 runs 14 residues. V lost 2 bases and J lost 5, with 13 bases in between. Authors' methods: It was from reference gene primer amplification that nucleated cell counts were estimated. Profiled with immunoSEQ multiplex PCR; TCRdb holds only in-frame clones, not every one. For V, J and clone size, that table is used; D and trimming come from the DNA. The sample shows approximately 330,000 clones, 88% of them seen only once. This sequence originates from a woman aged 50 to 60 with active or convalescent COVID-19. V and J are TRBV7-8 and TRBJ2-7; tentatively, D is TRBD2 (6 bases). Sequenced material: peripheral blood. CDR3 bases: TGTGCCAGCAGCTTATATCTGGGGGAGGACGAGCAGTACTTC. Its translation: CASSLYLGEDEQYF.